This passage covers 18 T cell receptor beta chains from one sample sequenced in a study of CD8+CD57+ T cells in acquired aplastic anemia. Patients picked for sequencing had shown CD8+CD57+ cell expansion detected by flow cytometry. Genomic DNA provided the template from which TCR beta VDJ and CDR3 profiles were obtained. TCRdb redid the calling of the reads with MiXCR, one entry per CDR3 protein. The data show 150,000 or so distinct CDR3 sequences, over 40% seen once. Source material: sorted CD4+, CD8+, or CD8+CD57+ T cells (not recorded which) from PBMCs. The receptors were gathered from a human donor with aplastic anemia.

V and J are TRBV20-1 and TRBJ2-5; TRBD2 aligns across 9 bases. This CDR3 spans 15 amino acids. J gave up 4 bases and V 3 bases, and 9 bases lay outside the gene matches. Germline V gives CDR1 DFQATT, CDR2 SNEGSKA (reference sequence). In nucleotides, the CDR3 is TGCAGTGCTAGCGTGCCTAGCGGGGTAAGAGAGACCCAGTACTTC. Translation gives CSASVPSGVRETQYF.

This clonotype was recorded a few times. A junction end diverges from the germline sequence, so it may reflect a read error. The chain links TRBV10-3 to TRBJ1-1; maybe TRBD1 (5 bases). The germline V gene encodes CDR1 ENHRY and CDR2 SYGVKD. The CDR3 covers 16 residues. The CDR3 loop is CASSSNAGLRGTEAFF. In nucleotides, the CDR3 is TGTGCCAGCAGTTCTAACGCAGGGTTACGTGGGACTGAAGCTTTCTTT.

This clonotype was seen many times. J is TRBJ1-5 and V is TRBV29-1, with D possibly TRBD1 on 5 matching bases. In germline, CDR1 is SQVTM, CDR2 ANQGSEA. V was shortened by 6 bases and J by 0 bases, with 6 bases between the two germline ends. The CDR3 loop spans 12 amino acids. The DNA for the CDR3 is TGCAGCGTCGGACATAGCAATCAGCCCCAGCATTTT. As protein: CSVGHSNQPQHF. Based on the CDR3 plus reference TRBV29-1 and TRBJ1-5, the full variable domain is SAVISQKPSRDICQRGTSLTIQCQVDSQVTMMFWYRQQPGQSLTLIATANQGSEATYESGFVIDKFPISRPNLTFSTLTVSNMSPEDSSIYLCSVGHSNQPQHFGDGTRLSIL.

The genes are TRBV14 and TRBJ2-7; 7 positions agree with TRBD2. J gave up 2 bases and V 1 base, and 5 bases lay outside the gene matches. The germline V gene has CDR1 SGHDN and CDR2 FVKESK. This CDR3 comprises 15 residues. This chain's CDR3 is CASSQVPSGTYEQYF. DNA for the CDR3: TGTGCCAGCAGCCAAGTTCCTAGCGGAACCTACGAGCAGTACTTC.

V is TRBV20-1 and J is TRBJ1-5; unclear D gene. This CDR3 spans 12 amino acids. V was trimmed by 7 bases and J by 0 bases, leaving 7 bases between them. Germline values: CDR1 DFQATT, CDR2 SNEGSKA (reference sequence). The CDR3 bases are TGCAGTGTCAGCCTTAGCAATCAGCCCCAGCATTTT. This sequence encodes CSVSLSNQPQHF.

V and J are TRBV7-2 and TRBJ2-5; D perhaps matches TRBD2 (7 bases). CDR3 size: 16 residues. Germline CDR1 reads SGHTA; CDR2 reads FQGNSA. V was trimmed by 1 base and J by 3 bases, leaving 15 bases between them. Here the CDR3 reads CASSLGGGEGEETQYF. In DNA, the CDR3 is TGTGCCAGCAGCTTAGGGGGCGGGGAGGGGGAAGAGACCCAGTACTTC.

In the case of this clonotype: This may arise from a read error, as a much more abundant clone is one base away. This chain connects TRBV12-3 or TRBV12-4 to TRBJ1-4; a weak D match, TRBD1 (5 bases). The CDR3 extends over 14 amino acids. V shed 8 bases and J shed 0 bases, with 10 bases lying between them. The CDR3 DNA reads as TGTGCCAGCGGGCTGGGGGCAACTAATGAAAAACTGTTTTTT. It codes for CASGLGATNEKLFF.

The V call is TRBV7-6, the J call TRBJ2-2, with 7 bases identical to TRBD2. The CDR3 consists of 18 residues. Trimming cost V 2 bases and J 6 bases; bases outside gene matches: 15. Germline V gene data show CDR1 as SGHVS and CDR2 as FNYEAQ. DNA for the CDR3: TGTGCCAGCAGCTTAAGGCTCGGGCGGGAGTTGAGGCCCGGGGAGCTGTTTTTT. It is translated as CASSLRLGRELRPGELFF.

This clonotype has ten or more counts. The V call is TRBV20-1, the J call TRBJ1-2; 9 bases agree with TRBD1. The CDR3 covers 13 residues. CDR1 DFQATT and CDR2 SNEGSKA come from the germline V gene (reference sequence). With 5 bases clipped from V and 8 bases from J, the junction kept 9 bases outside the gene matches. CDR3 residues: CSAQRTGAEGYTF. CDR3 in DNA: TGCAGTGCTCAAAGGACAGGGGCGGAGGGCTACACCTTC.

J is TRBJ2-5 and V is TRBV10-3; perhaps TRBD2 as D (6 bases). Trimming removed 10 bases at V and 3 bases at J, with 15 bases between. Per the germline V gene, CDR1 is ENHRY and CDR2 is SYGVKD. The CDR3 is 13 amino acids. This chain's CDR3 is CATAPGGKETQYF. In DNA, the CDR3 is TGTGCCACTGCGCCTGGGGGGAAAGAGACCCAGTACTTC.

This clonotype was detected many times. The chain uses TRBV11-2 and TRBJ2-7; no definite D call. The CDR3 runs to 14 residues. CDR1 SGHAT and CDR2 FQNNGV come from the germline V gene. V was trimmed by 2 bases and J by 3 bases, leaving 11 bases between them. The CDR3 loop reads CASSLMVQYYEQYF. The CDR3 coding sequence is TGTGCCAGCAGCTTAATGGTCCAATACTACGAGCAGTACTTC.

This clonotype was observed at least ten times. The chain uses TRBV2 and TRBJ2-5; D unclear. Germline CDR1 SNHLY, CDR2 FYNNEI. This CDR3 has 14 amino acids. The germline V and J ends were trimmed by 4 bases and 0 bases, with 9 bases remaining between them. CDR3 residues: CASSGVFYQETQYF. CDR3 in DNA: TGTGCCAGCAGTGGAGTCTTCTACCAAGAGACCCAGTACTTC.

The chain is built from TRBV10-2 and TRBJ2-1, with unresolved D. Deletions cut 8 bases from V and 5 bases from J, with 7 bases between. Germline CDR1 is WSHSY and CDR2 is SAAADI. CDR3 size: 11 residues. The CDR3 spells CASALDNEQFF. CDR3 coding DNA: TGCGCCAGCGCGCTAGACAATGAGCAGTTCTTC.

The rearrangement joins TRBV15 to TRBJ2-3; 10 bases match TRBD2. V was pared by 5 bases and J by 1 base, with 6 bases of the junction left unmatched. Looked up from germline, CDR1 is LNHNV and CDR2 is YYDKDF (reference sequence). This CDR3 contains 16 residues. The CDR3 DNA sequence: TGTGCCACCAGCGGGATCCTAGCGGGGGGCACAGATACGCAGTATTTT. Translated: CATSGILAGGTDTQYF.

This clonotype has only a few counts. The DNA of the CDR3 is TGTGCCAGCAGCCAAGATTGGGGGAGGGCCAGGGAGCAGTTCTTC. Its protein product is CASSQDWGRAREQFF. This chain uses TRBV4-2 with TRBJ2-1, with 7 nucleotides matching TRBD2. This CDR3 comprises 15 residues. V trimming: 0 bases; J trimming: 10 bases; junction bases outside the gene matches: 9. CDR1 is LGHNA and CDR2 is YNFKEQ in the germline V gene.

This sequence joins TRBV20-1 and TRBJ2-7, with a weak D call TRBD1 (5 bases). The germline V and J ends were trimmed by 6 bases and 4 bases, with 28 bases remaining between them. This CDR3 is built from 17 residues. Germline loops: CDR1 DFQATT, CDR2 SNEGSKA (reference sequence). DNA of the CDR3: TGCAGTGCCGCAGGGTCGAGTCAGGAAAAACTGTTTTACGAGCAGTACGTC. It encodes CSAAGSSQEKLFYEQYV.

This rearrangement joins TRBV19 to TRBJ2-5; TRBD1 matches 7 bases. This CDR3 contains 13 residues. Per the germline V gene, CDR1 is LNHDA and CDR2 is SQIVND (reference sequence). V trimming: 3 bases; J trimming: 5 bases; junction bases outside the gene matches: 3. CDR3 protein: CASSIIGGETQYF. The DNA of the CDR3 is TGTGCCAGTAGTATCATAGGGGGCGAGACCCAGTACTTC.

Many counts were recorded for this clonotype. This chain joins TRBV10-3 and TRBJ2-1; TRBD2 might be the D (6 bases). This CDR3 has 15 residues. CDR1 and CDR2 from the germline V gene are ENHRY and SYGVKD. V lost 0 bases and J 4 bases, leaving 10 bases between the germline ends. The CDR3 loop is CAISESQGGYNEQFF. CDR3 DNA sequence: TGTGCCATCAGTGAGTCGCAGGGAGGATACAATGAGCAGTTCTTC.